This TCR beta chain was sequenced for a study of T cells after yellow fever vaccination. Study-level information: Preparing low-cell-number fractions relied on SMART-Seq v4 Ultra Low Input. The study's findings and limits: Clonotypes appearing in both CD4 and CD8 compartments existed, and their share was small. Reappearance after the booster was seen for most primary-vaccination clones, at roughly 96% CD4 and roughly 90% CD8.

A process of 5'RACE template switching, which added a universal primer site and UMIs, was used to make TCR cDNA. TCRdb reprocessed the 5' RACE reads with MiXCR, giving one entry per CDR3 protein. The table shows fewer than 85,000 distinct CDR3 sequences, with just under 8% occurring only once. This clonotype was seen more than once but under ten times. Its specificity is not known. The sequence came from a man aged 30-40 years who received the YFV17D yellow fever vaccine. The sequences come from CD8+ T cells sorted from PBMCs, collected on the day of the yellow fever booster vaccination.

The CDR3 DNA follows: TGTGCCAGCAGCTCCTCTAGCGGGAGTACAGATACGCAGTATTTT. Its protein is CASSSSSGSTDTQYF. The V gene is TRBV9, the J gene TRBJ2-3; TRBD2 aligns across 10 bases. CDR1 and CDR2 (germline): SGDLS, YYNGEE. CDR3 size: 15 residues. With 4 bases clipped from V and 3 bases from J, the junction kept 5 bases outside the gene matches.